These 5 T cell receptor beta chains were sequenced from one sample in a study of a mutant IDH1 vaccine in newly diagnosed glioma. No antigen has been assigned to these receptors. Time point noted: week 5, during vaccination. In every dose of vaccine, 300 ug of mutant IDH1 20-mer peptide was given alongside topical imiquimod. TCRdb keeps only in-frame clones here, not all; method: immunoSEQ multiplex PCR. The repertoire holds fewer than 100,000 clones, 90% to 95% seen once, with 0.56% in the top ten. Sample: PBMCs, taken from a glioma patient whose treatment included an IDH1 peptide vaccine. The origin of the receptors is a woman between 50 and 59 years old with glioma.

This chain uses TRBV6-4 with TRBJ2-1, with 10 positions matching TRBD2. This CDR3 has 16 residues. The germline CDR1 and CDR2 sequences are MRHNA and SNTAGT. Trimming cost V 4 bases and J 4 bases; bases outside gene matches: 7. In DNA form, the CDR3 reads TGTGCCAGCAGTGCCGACCTAGCGGGAGCTTACAATGAGCAGTTCTTC. This encodes CASSADLAGAYNEQFF.

The chain joins TRBV28 to TRBJ2-3; 7 bases are a match to TRBD1. CDR3 length: 14 residues. V shed 6 bases and J 1 base; nucleotides not matched to a gene: 4. The germline CDR1 and CDR2 sequences are MDHEN and SYDVKM. The CDR3 coding sequence is TGTGCCAGCAGACAGGGGACCGGCACAGATACGCAGTATTTT. Translating it yields CASRQGTGTDTQYF.

J is TRBJ2-2 and V is TRBV30, with 9 bases fitting TRBD2. Germline-derived CDR1 and CDR2 are GTSNPN and SVGIG (reference sequence). The CDR3 spans 13 residues. V lost 4 bases and J lost 5; bases outside the gene matches: 2. The CDR3, as DNA: TGTGCCTGGAAAGCGGGAGGTACCGGGGAGCTGTTTTTT. Amino acids: CAWKAGGTGELFF.

The chain has TRBV4-1 and TRBJ1-6; 8 nucleotides agree with TRBD1. The germline CDR1 and CDR2 sequences are MGHRA and YSYEKL. This CDR3 region has 16 residues. Unmatched junction bases numbered 5, after V lost 0 bases and J lost 7 bases. CDR3 sequence reads: CASSQEPNRGNSPLHF. The CDR3 DNA follows: TGCGCCAGCAGCCAAGAACCTAACAGGGGGAATTCACCCCTCCACTTT.

In this sample, this clone turned up a few times. The chain couples TRBV18 to TRBJ2-6; D ambiguous. The CDR3 sequence is 14 residues long. The ends were cut back, 2 bases at V and 2 bases at J, with 4 bases in the middle. In germline, CDR1 is KGHSH, CDR2 LQKENI. In DNA form, the CDR3 reads TGTGCCAGCTCACCAGCTACTGGGGCCAACGTCCTGACTTTC. Protein sequence: CASSPATGANVLTF.